The clone carrying this TCR beta chain was seen a few times. Antigen specificity is unknown. PCR involved 60 Vbeta and 13 Jbeta primers. In the authors' methods: In a later analysis, the count reached roughly 80 million unique TCR beta chains, with about 12 million shared. This table comes from immunoSEQ multiplex PCR, and its TCRdb copy is limited to in-frame clones, with some not included. V and J calls and clone size are given by that table; D and trimming were obtained from the DNA. The sample lists 100,000 to 150,000 clones; under 90% were seen once. CDR1 and CDR2 from the germline V gene are MNHEY and SMNVEV (reference sequence). The length of the CDR3 is 15 residues. The junction had 8 bases not matched to a gene; V was cut back by 6 bases and J by 2 bases. The sample originates from a study of cytomegalovirus exposure and HLA in healthy donors. Study-wide findings and caveats: In all likelihood, a cluster of highly shared sequence variants was a sequencing artifact. Associated with cytomegalovirus, according to the listing, were 150 to 200 TCR beta chains.

Healthy donors of bone marrow made up the group. The chain links TRBV27 to TRBJ1-2; 8 nucleotides match TRBD1. The sequence derives from a woman in her 40s in good health and CMV-seropositive. Sequencing was done on a sample of PBMCs. The CDR3 protein is CASSLQGGENYGYTF. CDR3 DNA: TGTGCCAGCAGCTTACAGGGGGGAGAGAACTATGGCTACACCTTC.